This T cell receptor beta chain was found in a study of T-cell reconstitution after alpha-beta-depleted transplantation in children. Points from the study as a whole: The high TCRbeta diversity at day 60 in some patients came from surviving recipient T cells and thymic progenitors. Newly made T cells mostly supplied T-cell counts and diversity one year after transplant. By about two months after transplant, alpha-beta T cells reportedly arose from several hundred graft clones that had expanded.

The CDR3 length is 17 residues. V lost 8 bases, J lost 0 bases, and 10 bases stayed unmatched. This clonotype was seen more than once but under ten times. Its antigen remains unidentified. TCRbeta library construction was performed incorporating unique molecular identifiers. From the PCR reads, TCRdb called clonotypes with MiXCR, one entry per CDR3 protein. The sample lists approximately 85,000 distinct CDR3 sequences, 15% to 17% seen once, with around a fifth in the top ten. The TCR originated in a male patient between 2 and 10 years old who had a stem cell transplant for acute lymphoblastic leukemia, so the T cells may come from the graft donor. The material sequenced was PBMCs, mostly from graft donor cells, taken 180 days after TCRalphabeta/CD19-depleted stem cell transplant. This chain connects TRBV5-3 to TRBJ2-6; TRBD1 matches at 8 bases. TRBV5-3 is flagged as an ORF with uncertain function. Written as DNA, the CDR3 is TGTGCCAGTATAACCGGGACAGGCTTCTCTGGGGCCAACGTCCTGACTTTC. It specifies CASITGTGFSGANVLTF.